The 18 T cell receptor beta chains below all came from one sample that was sequenced in a study of shared clonotypes between healthy human individuals. The protocol was immunoSEQ multiplex PCR, while the TCRdb copy is restricted to in-frame clones and leaves out a portion. The table has about 1.5 million clones, roughly 96% seen once. Specimen: naive CD4+ T cells sorted from blood. Subset defined: CD45RA+ positively selected. The receptors derive from a man aged 25 to 40 in good health.

As to this clone: A read error may account for a junction end that differs from germline. J is TRBJ2-1 and V is TRBV7-7; 7 bases are a match to TRBD2. Germline V gene lookup returns CDR1 SSHAT and CDR2 FNYEAQ (reference sequence). The CDR3 is 13 amino acids. In DNA, the CDR3 is TGTGCTAGCAGCCAGGGACTACTCAATGAGCAGTTCTTC. This translates into CASSQGLLNEQFF.

The chain is built from TRBV5-5 and TRBJ1-5; possibly TRBD1 for D (5 bases). With 4 bases removed from V and 6 bases from J, the gap between germline ends came to 17 bases. CDR1 is SGHKS and CDR2 is YYEKEE in the germline V gene (reference sequence). This CDR3 spans 15 amino acids. CDR3 in DNA: TGTGCCAGCAGCCTCTTCCAGGGTTTTGCTCAGCCCCAGCATTTT. Translated: CASSLFQGFAQPQHF.

The CDR3 DNA follows: TGTGCCAGCAGCGCGTTACGGGGGCCCAAAAACATTCAGTACTTC. Protein product: CASSALRGPKNIQYF. The J gene is TRBJ2-4, the V gene TRBV7-2; D might be TRBD1 or TRBD2, each matching 6 bases. Germline V gene sequence: CDR1 SGHTA, CDR2 FQGNSA. The CDR3 has 15 residues. V lost 5 bases to trimming and J lost 2 bases, with 13 bases between them.

This chain joins TRBV5-6 and TRBJ2-3; D not resolved. The ends were cut back, 3 bases at V and 0 bases at J, with 14 bases in the middle. Germline assignment: CDR1 SGHDT and CDR2 YYEEEE. The CDR3 runs 16 residues. Here the CDR3 reads CASSWSLIPSTDTQYF. DNA for the CDR3: TGTGCCAGCAGCTGGTCGCTGATTCCGAGCACAGATACGCAGTATTTT.

This sequence joins TRBV9 and TRBJ2-3; 7 bases fit TRBD2. Germline V gives CDR1 SGDLS, CDR2 YYNGEE. This CDR3 region has 17 residues. V was clipped by 0 bases and J by 0 bases; unmatched bases: 7. Here the CDR3 DNA reads TGTGCCAGCAGCGTAGCGAGACTAGCTCACAGCACAGATACGCAGTATTTT. Amino acid sequence: CASSVARLAHSTDTQYF.

The J gene is TRBJ1-5, the V gene TRBV7-8; the D gene is possibly TRBD1 (6 bases). V lost 5 bases to trimming and J lost 0 bases, with 20 bases between them. Germline-derived CDR1 and CDR2 are SGHVS and FQNEAQ. This CDR3 spans 18 amino acids. CDR3 in DNA: TGTGCCAGCAGCCGCCAGGGAGGGGGAACTTATAGCAATCAGCCCCAGCATTTT. Protein sequence: CASSRQGGGTYSNQPQHF. Full variable domain (rest looked up from reference TRBV7-8 and TRBJ1-5): GAGVSQSPRYKVAKRGQDVALRCDPISGHVSLFWYQQALGQGPEFLTYFQNEAQLDKSGLPSDRFFAERPEGSVSTLKIQRTQQEDSAVYLCASSRQGGGTYSNQPQHFGDGTRLSIL.

CDR3 nucleotide sequence: TGTGCCACCAGCAGAGATGGCATCGAGTACTTC. It yields the protein CATSRDGIEYF. The J gene is TRBJ2-4, the V gene TRBV15, with unresolved D. The CDR3 runs to 11 residues. The ends were cut back, 0 bases at V and 14 bases at J, with 8 bases in the middle. CDR1 and CDR2 from the germline V gene are LNHNV and YYDKDF (reference sequence).

The chain uses TRBV6-5 and TRBJ2-1; TRBD2 matches 12 bases. Trimming at V came to 5 bases and at J to 9 bases, leaving 5 bases not matched to a gene. Germline V gives CDR1 MNHEY, CDR2 SVGAGI. This CDR3 comprises 14 residues. CDR3 nucleotides: TGTGCCAGCAGTGGGCTAGCGGGAGGGGCTGAGCAGTTCTTC. It specifies CASSGLAGGAEQFF.

The J gene is TRBJ1-2, the V gene TRBV20-1, with 8 positions matching TRBD1. Germline V gives CDR1 DFQATT, CDR2 SNEGSKA (reference sequence). The V gene end was trimmed by 5 bases and the J gene end by 8 bases; junction bases not matched to a gene: 4. This CDR3 comprises 11 residues. CDR3 protein: CSAEGQGGYTF. The CDR3 DNA reads TGCAGTGCTGAAGGACAGGGCGGCTACACCTTC.

To note about this clone: Other nucleotide sequences in the sample specify the same CDR3. This chain uses TRBV4-3 with TRBJ2-1; the D gene could be TRBD1 or TRBD2 (5 bases each). V was cut by 3 bases and J by 0 bases, with 9 bases left in between. The CDR3 totals 15 residues. Germline V gene data show CDR1 as LGHNA and CDR2 as YSLEER. In nucleotides, the CDR3 is TGCGCCAGCAGCCAGGCAGGGAGCTCCTACAATGAGCAGTTCTTC. Residues: CASSQAGSSYNEQFF.

V gene TRBV20-1 combines with J gene TRBJ2-7; D is undetermined. V was pared by 8 bases and J by 2 bases, with 7 bases between. This CDR3 has 10 residues. CDR1 is DFQATT and CDR2 is SNEGSKA in the germline V gene (reference sequence). CDR3 sequence (DNA): TGCAGTCTCAAAGCCTACGAGCAGTACTTC. As protein: CSLKAYEQYF.

This chain's CDR3 is CASSGGTGGRKV. CDR3 DNA sequence: TGTGCCAGCAGTGGCGGGACAGGGGGCCGGAAAGTC. The chain is built from TRBV6-1 and TRBJ2-7; 12 bases are a match to TRBD1. This CDR3 region has 12 residues. The germline gives CDR1 MNHNS, CDR2 SASEGT.

The gene calls are TRBV10-3 and TRBJ2-7; unclear D gene. CDR1 and CDR2 from the germline V gene are ENHRY and SYGVKD. The CDR3 spans 11 residues. Deletions cut 4 bases from V and 1 base from J, with 2 bases between. DNA of the CDR3: TGTGCCATCAGTGTATCCTACGAGCAGTACTTC. Translated: CAISVSYEQYF.

As for this clone: One end of the junction is discordant with germline, which a read error may explain. The CDR3 region is CASSLEGGAVQETQYF. In DNA, the CDR3 is TGTGCTAGCAGCTTAGAAGGGGGGGCGGTCCAAGAGACCCAGTACTTC. V and J are TRBV7-7 and TRBJ2-5; TRBD2 might be the D (7 bases). The CDR3 runs to 16 residues. From germline, CDR1 is SSHAT and CDR2 FNYEAQ (reference sequence).

The chain combines TRBV29-1 with TRBJ1-2; no clear D gene. The CDR3 sequence is 14 residues long. Germline-derived CDR1 and CDR2 are SQVTM and ANQGSEA. V lost 6 bases and J 4 bases, leaving 18 bases between the germline ends. The CDR3 loop reads CSVGRTSPGYGYTF. The CDR3 DNA reads TGCAGCGTCGGAAGAACAAGTCCGGGCTATGGCTACACCTTC.

In DNA form, the CDR3 reads TGTGCCAGCAGCCATACAGGGGATTCAGATACGCAGTATTTT. The encoded protein is CASSHTGDSDTQYF. The chain couples TRBV11-2 to TRBJ2-3, with 7 bases matching TRBD1. This CDR3 is 14 amino acids long. Germline CDR1 reads SGHAT; CDR2 reads FQNNGV. V trimming: 5 bases; J trimming: 4 bases; junction bases outside the gene matches: 6. The full variable domain, in which reference TRBV11-2 and TRBJ2-3 provide the parts outside the CDR3, is EAGVAQSPRYKIIEKRQSVAFWCNPISGHATLYWYQQILGQGPKLLIQFQNNGVVDDSQLPKDRFSAERLKGVDSTLKIQPAKLEDSAVYLCASSHTGDSDTQYFGPGTRLTVL.

The chain is built from TRBV9 and TRBJ2-1; D not certain. Germline loops: CDR1 SGDLS, CDR2 YYNGEE. Trimming removed 6 bases at V and 0 bases at J, with 13 bases between. The CDR3 sequence is 15 residues long. CDR3 amino acids: CASTSELSSYNEQFF. The DNA for the CDR3 is TGTGCCAGCACCTCAGAATTAAGCTCCTACAATGAGCAGTTCTTC.

J is TRBJ2-1 and V is TRBV15, with no clear D. Trimming removed 4 bases at V and 9 bases at J, with 13 bases between. The CDR3 spans 13 residues. The V gene's germline CDR1 is LNHNV and CDR2 YYDKDF (reference sequence). DNA of the CDR3: TGTGCCACCAGCACGAAGCTGTGGGGTGAGCAGTTCTTC. As protein: CATSTKLWGEQFF.